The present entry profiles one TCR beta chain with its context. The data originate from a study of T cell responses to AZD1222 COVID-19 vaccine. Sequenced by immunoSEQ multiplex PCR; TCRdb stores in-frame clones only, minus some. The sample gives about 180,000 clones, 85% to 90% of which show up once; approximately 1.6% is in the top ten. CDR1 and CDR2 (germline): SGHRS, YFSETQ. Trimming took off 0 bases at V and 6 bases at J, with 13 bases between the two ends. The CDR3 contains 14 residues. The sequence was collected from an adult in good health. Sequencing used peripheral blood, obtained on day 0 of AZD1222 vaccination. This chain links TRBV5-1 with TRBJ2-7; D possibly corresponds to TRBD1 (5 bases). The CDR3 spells CASSLGKGMGEQYF. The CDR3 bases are TGCGCCAGCAGCTTGGGGAAGGGGATGGGCGAGCAGTACTTC.